What follows are 21 T cell receptor beta chains derived from one specimen sequenced in a study of Tregs in tolerant kidney transplant recipients. Sequenced by immunoSEQ multiplex PCR; TCRdb stores in-frame clones only, minus some. There are about 69,000 clones in the sample; roughly 91% occur only once, and about 0.37% lies in the top ten. Sample: CD4+ T cells from blood, taken before the transplant. All receptors come from a human donor who received a combined kidney and bone marrow transplant.

About this clone itself: Other DNA sequences in the same sample also yield this CDR3. The chain uses TRBV6-1 and TRBJ1-1; TRBD1 is a possible D gene (6 bases). The CDR3 length is 15 residues. Trimming took 2 bases from V and 0 from J, leaving 10 bases between them. Germline V CDR1 and CDR2: MNHNS, SASEGT. The CDR3 sequence: CASSELGGLNTEAFF. In nucleotides, the CDR3 is TGTGCCAGCAGTGAATTAGGGGGTCTGAACACTGAAGCTTTCTTT.

This rearrangement joins TRBV15 to TRBJ1-5; 7 bases are a match to TRBD1. Looked up from germline, CDR1 is LNHNV and CDR2 is YYDKDF (reference sequence). With V trimmed by 3 bases and J by 4 bases, 3 bases remained unmatched. The CDR3 length is 14 residues. CDR3 DNA: TGTGCCACCAGCAGTGCGGGACAGAATCAGCCCCAGCATTTT. It translates to CATSSAGQNQPQHF. Based on the CDR3 plus reference TRBV15 and TRBJ1-5, the full variable domain is DAMVIQNPRYQVTQFGKPVTLSCSQTLNHNVMYWYQQKSSQAPKLLFHYYDKDFNNEADTPDNFQSRRPNTSFCFLDIRSPGLGDTAMYLCATSSAGQNQPQHFGDGTRLSIL.

The V call is TRBV4-1, the J call TRBJ2-7; 9 bases are a match to TRBD2. The length of the CDR3 is 18 residues. Trimming cost V 1 base and J 4 bases; bases outside gene matches: 14. Germline CDR1 and CDR2: MGHRA and YSYEKL. In DNA form, the CDR3 reads TGCGCCAGCAGCCAAGGCCATAGCGGGAGTATCGGGAGTTACGAGCAGTACTTC. Protein sequence: CASSQGHSGSIGSYEQYF.

The V gene is TRBV21-1, the J gene TRBJ2-7; TRBD2 is taken as the D call from the table, unchecked against the DNA. TRBV21-1 is annotated as a pseudogene. This CDR3 contains 17 residues. CDR3 sequence: CASSPPRGLAGFYEQYF. CDR3 sequence (DNA): TGTGCCAGCAGCCCCCCCAGGGGACTAGCGGGCTTCTACGAGCAGTACTTC.

The V call is TRBV30, the J call TRBJ1-3; D remains ambiguous. Germline V lookup: CDR1 GTSNPN, CDR2 SVGIG (reference sequence). Trimming removed 8 bases from V and 0 bases from J, with 17 bases in between. The CDR3 consists of 15 residues. The CDR3 loop reads CARDAGQSSGNTIYF. The CDR3 bases are TGTGCCCGAGACGCAGGTCAGAGCTCTGGAAACACCATATATTTT.

The chain joins TRBV2 to TRBJ2-2, with D uncertain. The CDR3 length is 16 residues. The V gene's germline CDR1 is SNHLY and CDR2 FYNNEI. The germline V and J ends were trimmed by 5 bases and 2 bases, with 15 bases remaining between them. This chain's CDR3 is CASSRDNRLNTGELFF. Written as DNA, the CDR3 is TGTGCCAGCAGTCGAGACAACCGGCTCAACACCGGGGAGCTGTTTTTT.

The rearrangement uses TRBV28 and TRBJ1-5; the match to TRBD1 covers 8 bases. This CDR3 has 15 residues. CDR1 is MDHEN, CDR2 SYDVKM, per germline. With V trimmed by 5 bases and J by 3 bases, 6 bases remained unmatched. The CDR3 DNA reads as TGTGCCAGCAGTCCGACAGGGGCCAACAATCAGCCCCAGCATTTT. As protein: CASSPTGANNQPQHF. Full variable domain (outside the CDR3, taken from reference TRBV28 and TRBJ1-5): DVKVTQSSRYLVKRTGEKVFLECVQDMDHENMFWYRQDPGLGLRLIYFSYDVKMKEKGDIPEGYSVSREKKERFSLILESASTNQTSMYLCASSPTGANNQPQHFGDGTRLSIL.

The chain couples TRBV18 to TRBJ1-1; D perhaps matches TRBD1 (6 bases). Germline lookup yields CDR1 KGHSH and CDR2 LQKENI. The CDR3 is 14 amino acids. Trimming stripped 4 bases from V and 2 bases from J, with 11 bases between. This chain's CDR3 is CASSRGTPNTEAFF. In DNA, the CDR3 is TGTGCCAGCTCACGGGGGACACCTAACACTGAAGCTTTCTTT. The full variable domain, in which reference TRBV18 and TRBJ1-1 provide the parts outside the CDR3, is NAGVMQNPRHLVRRRGQEARLRCSPMKGHSHVYWYRQLPEEGLKFMVYLQKENIIDESGMPKERFSAEFPKEGPSILRIQQVVRGDSAAYFCASSRGTPNTEAFFGQGTRLTVV.

J is TRBJ2-1 and V is TRBV15; 7 nucleotides agree with TRBD1. The germline CDR1 and CDR2 sequences are LNHNV and YYDKDF (reference sequence). V lost 3 bases and J lost 4; bases outside the gene matches: 9. This CDR3 is 16 amino acids long. In DNA, the CDR3 is TGTGCCACCAGCAGGGAAACCGGGACAGCATACAATGAGCAGTTCTTC. It yields the protein CATSRETGTAYNEQFF.

The V and J genes are TRBV7-8 and TRBJ2-7; 10 bases line up with TRBD2. Germline V CDR1 and CDR2: SGHVS, FQNEAQ. Trimming at V came to 1 base and at J to 3 bases, leaving 6 bases not matched to a gene. The CDR3 is 16 residues long. The CDR3 region is CASSLVSSSGGYEQYF. The CDR3 nucleotides are TGTGCCAGCAGCTTAGTTTCGTCTAGCGGGGGCTACGAGCAGTACTTC.

The chain links TRBV30 to TRBJ2-1; 7 nucleotides agree with TRBD2. The ends lost 3 bases at V and 9 bases at J; junction bases unmatched: 8. This CDR3 region has 13 residues. Germline assignment: CDR1 GTSNPN and CDR2 SVGIG (reference sequence). CDR3 nucleotide sequence: TGTGCCTGGAGGGCGACTAGCCGCGGTGAGCAGTTCTTC. This gives the protein CAWRATSRGEQFF.

The CDR3 DNA reads as TGTGCCAGCAGTCCGGGGGGAGGGTGGATCGAGCAGTACTTC. Translation gives CASSPGGGWIEQYF. The chain couples TRBV28 to TRBJ2-7, with TRBD2 identical over 7 bases. The junction had 10 bases not matched to a gene; V was cut back by 5 bases and J by 6 bases. Germline V gene lookup returns CDR1 MDHEN and CDR2 SYDVKM. This CDR3 is built from 14 residues.

V usage is TRBV30 and J usage is TRBJ2-3; TRBD2 matches 11 bases. The CDR3 is 17 residues long. V shed 5 bases, J shed 3 bases, and the junction held 13 bases outside the gene matches. CDR1 and CDR2 (germline): GTSNPN, SVGIG (reference sequence). The DNA of the CDR3 is TGTGCCTGGGGGGGTCGACTAGCGGGATTGGGGACAGATACGCAGTATTTT. This encodes CAWGGRLAGLGTDTQYF.

CDR3 loop: CATSREKGQGKNTEAFF. CDR3 coding DNA: TGTGCCACCAGCAGAGAAAAGGGACAGGGAAAGAACACTGAAGCTTTCTTT. V and J are TRBV15 and TRBJ1-1; 9 nucleotides line up with TRBD1. Germline V gene lookup returns CDR1 LNHNV and CDR2 YYDKDF (reference sequence). With V trimmed by 0 bases and J by 1 base, 6 bases remained unmatched. The CDR3 contains 17 residues.

The chain uses TRBV29-1 and TRBJ2-7, with TRBD2 identical over 8 bases. J was trimmed by 3 bases and V by 3 bases; bases with no gene match: 10. The CDR3 totals 15 residues. The germline gives CDR1 SQVTM, CDR2 ANQGSEA. The CDR3 sequence is CSVEGASGRIYEQYF. The CDR3 bases are TGCAGCGTTGAGGGGGCTAGCGGGCGAATCTACGAGCAGTACTTC.

The chain combines TRBV25-1 with TRBJ2-1; 8 nucleotides match TRBD2. The CDR3 contains 14 residues. Trimming at V came to 6 bases and at J to 4 bases, leaving 5 bases not matched to a gene. The germline V gene encodes CDR1 MGHDK and CDR2 SYGVNS. For the CDR3, the DNA is TGTGCCAGCAGAGGACTAGCTTGGTACAATGAGCAGTTCTTC. Its protein product is CASRGLAWYNEQFF. The full variable domain, its missing parts supplied by reference TRBV25-1 and TRBJ2-1, is EADIYQTPRYLVIGTGKKITLECSQTMGHDKMYWYQQDPGMELHLIHYSYGVNSTEKGDLSSESTVSRIRTEHFPLTLESARPSHTSQYLCASRGLAWYNEQFFGPGTRLTVL.

The gene calls are TRBV19 and TRBJ1-1, with 8 bases identical to TRBD1. This CDR3 has 15 residues. Trimming at V came to 1 base and at J to 1 base, leaving 2 bases not matched to a gene. Germline assignment: CDR1 LNHDA and CDR2 SQIVND (reference sequence). The CDR3 loop reads CASSIAGTGNTEAFF. The CDR3 region has the DNA TGTGCCAGTAGTATAGCGGGGACAGGGAACACTGAAGCTTTCTTT.

The chain combines TRBV7-9 with TRBJ1-1; D is perhaps TRBD1 (6 bases). The V gene lost 5 bases and the J gene lost 11 bases, with 15 bases spanning the gap. Germline assignment: CDR1 SEHNR and CDR2 FQNEAQ (reference sequence). This CDR3 comprises 12 residues. CDR3 nucleotide sequence: TGTGCCAGCAGCCGGGACAATTTGTTTGCTTTCTTT. Protein sequence: CASSRDNLFAFF.

This chain connects TRBV30 to TRBJ2-2; perhaps TRBD2 as D (5 bases). Trimming shortened V by 5 bases and J by 7 bases, and 14 bases separated the two germline ends. In germline, CDR1 is GTSNPN, CDR2 SVGIG (reference sequence). The CDR3 length is 13 residues. The DNA of the CDR3 is TGTGCCTGGGAAAGAGCAGAGGGCGGGGAGCTGTTTTTT. Translation: CAWERAEGGELFF.

This clone was seen just once. This chain uses TRBV6-5 with TRBJ2-5; a possible D gene is TRBD1 (5 bases). V shed 4 bases and J shed 2 bases, with 8 bases lying between them. This CDR3 comprises 13 residues. Per the germline V gene, CDR1 is MNHEY and CDR2 is SVGAGI. The CDR3 coding sequence is TGTGCCAGCAGTTCGACAGTACAAGAGACCCAGTACTTC. Translation gives CASSSTVQETQYF.

CDR3 region: CASSPNTGELFF. The CDR3 DNA follows: TGTGCCAGTAGTCCTAACACCGGGGAGCTGTTTTTT. This chain links TRBV19 with TRBJ2-2; D gene ambiguous. CDR3 length: 12 amino acids. The V and J ends lost 5 bases and 2 bases respectively, with 3 bases between them. Looked up from germline, CDR1 is LNHDA and CDR2 is SQIVND (reference sequence).